This section outlines one TCR beta chain sequence together with its context. Its antigen remains unidentified. V shed 0 bases and J 7 bases; nucleotides not matched to a gene: 4. CDR1 is SGDLS and CDR2 is YYNGEE in the germline V gene. CDR3 length: 15 amino acids. The data stem from a study of immune cell composition in non-small cell lung cancer. General study points: Overall clonality, unlike maximal tumour-associated clone frequency, did not predict TIL reactivity.

Genomic DNA came from frozen unsorted single-cell suspensions. Clones were sequenced by immunoSEQ multiplex PCR, and TCRdb holds only the in-frame ones, with some missing. The data hold about 13,000 clones, with around 75% observed a single time. This receptor was obtained from a human donor with non-small cell lung cancer. The sample was lung tumor tissue. The V call is TRBV9, the J call TRBJ2-1; 10 bases align to TRBD1. CDR3 protein: CASSVAGQGINEQFF. CDR3 nucleotide sequence: TGTGCCAGCAGCGTAGCGGGACAGGGGATAAATGAGCAGTTCTTC.